The entry below describes one T cell receptor (beta chain). Its specificity is unknown. Trimming pared 4 bases from V and 8 bases from J, leaving 15 bases between. The germline gives CDR1 SGDLS, CDR2 YYNGEE. The CDR3 has 13 amino acids. In TCRdb, the 5' RACE reads were re-called with MiXCR into one record per CDR3 protein. The table has about 520,000 distinct CDR3 sequences, less than 25% seen once. This sample is drawn from a study of identical twins. General study results and limits: Invariant T cells like MAIT and iNKT could partly confound the zero-insertion analyses.

Among all donors, each was a healthy Caucasian. These same data were also listed under a study on T cells expressing NK-cell markers. That report notes: There were a few donors in whom these clonotypes also led the CD3+CD56-NKG2C+ fraction.

Sequenced material: CD4+ T cells sorted from blood. The source is a woman between 18 and 30 years old in good health. The chain uses TRBV9 and TRBJ1-2, with D perhaps TRBD1 (6 bases). The CDR3 is CASSSEGDSGYTF. The CDR3 coding sequence is TGTGCCAGCAGCTCGGAGGGGGACTCGGGCTACACCTTC.